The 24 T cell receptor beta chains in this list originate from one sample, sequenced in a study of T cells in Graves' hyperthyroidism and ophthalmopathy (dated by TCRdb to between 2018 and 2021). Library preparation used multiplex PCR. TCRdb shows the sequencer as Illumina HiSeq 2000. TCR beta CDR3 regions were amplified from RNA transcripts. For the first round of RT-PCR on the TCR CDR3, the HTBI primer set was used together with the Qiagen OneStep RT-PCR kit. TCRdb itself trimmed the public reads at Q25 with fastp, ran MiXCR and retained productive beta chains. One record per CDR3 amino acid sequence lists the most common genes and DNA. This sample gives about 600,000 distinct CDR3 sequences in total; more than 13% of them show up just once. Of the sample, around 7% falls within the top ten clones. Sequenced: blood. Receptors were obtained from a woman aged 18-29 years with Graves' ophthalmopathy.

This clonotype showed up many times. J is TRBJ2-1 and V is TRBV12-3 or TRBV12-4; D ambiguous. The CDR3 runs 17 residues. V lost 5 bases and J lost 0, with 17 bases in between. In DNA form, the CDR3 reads TGTGCCAGCAGTCCTCAGGAAAGTCTCCACTCCTACAATGAGCAGTTCTTC. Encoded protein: CASSPQESLHSYNEQFF.

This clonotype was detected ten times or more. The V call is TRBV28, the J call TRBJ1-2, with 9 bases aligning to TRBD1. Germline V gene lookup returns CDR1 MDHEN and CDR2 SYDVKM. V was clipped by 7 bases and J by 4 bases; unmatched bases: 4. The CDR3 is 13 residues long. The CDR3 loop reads CASTADRGYGYTF. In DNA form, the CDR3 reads TGTGCCAGCACCGCGGACAGGGGCTATGGCTACACCTTC.

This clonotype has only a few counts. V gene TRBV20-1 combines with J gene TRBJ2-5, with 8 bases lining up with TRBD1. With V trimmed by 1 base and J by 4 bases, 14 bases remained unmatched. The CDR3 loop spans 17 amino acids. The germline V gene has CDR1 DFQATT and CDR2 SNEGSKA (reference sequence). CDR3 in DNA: TGCAGTGCTAGAGCTATACCCGGGCAGGGGGCGGCAGAGACCCAGTACTTC. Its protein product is CSARAIPGQGAAETQYF.

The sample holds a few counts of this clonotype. The CDR3 region is CASSFWLAGDTQYF. CDR3 DNA: TGCGCCAGCAGCTTCTGGCTAGCGGGAGATACGCAGTATTTT. V is TRBV5-1 and J is TRBJ2-3; 8 positions match TRBD2. Germline loops: CDR1 SGHRS, CDR2 YFSETQ. V shed 2 bases and J 5 bases; nucleotides not matched to a gene: 4. The CDR3 has 14 amino acids.

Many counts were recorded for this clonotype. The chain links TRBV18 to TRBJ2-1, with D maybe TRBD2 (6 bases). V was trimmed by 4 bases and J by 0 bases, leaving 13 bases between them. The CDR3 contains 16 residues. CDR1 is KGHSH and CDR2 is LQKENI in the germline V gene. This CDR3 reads CASSLERAGSYNEQFF. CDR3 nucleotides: TGTGCCAGCTCACTCGAGCGGGCTGGCTCCTACAATGAGCAGTTCTTC.

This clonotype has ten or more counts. The CDR3 DNA is TGTGCCACTAGCGCTCAGGGCTACGAGCAGTACTTC. Its protein product is CATSAQGYEQYF. The rearrangement uses TRBV15 and TRBJ2-7, with D perhaps matching TRBD1 or TRBD2 (5 bases each). V was pared by 9 bases and J by 3 bases, with 12 bases between. Germline-derived CDR1 and CDR2 are LNHNV and YYDKDF (reference sequence). The CDR3 loop spans 12 amino acids.

The chain's CDR3 is CASSESGGGGTDTQYF. In nucleotides, the CDR3 is TGCGCCAGCAGTGAGTCGGGGGGAGGGGGCACAGATACGCAGTATTTT. The chain combines TRBV10-2 with TRBJ2-3; 7 bases agree with TRBD2. With V trimmed by 0 bases and J by 1 base, 4 bases remained unmatched. The CDR3 has 16 amino acids. Germline V gene lookup returns CDR1 WSHSY and CDR2 SAAADI.

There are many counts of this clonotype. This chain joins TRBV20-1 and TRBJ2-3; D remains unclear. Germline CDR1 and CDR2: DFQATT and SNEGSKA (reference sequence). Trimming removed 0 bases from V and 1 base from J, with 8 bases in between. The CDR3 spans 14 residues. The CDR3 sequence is CSARDGAGTDTQYF. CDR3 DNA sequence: TGCAGTGCTAGAGATGGAGCAGGCACAGATACGCAGTATTTT.

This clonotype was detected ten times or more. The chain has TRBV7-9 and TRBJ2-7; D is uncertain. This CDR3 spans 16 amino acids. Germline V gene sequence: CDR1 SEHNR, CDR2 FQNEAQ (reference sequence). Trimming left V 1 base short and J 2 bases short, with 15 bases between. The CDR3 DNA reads TGTGCCAGCAGCTTAGAAGAGGACGGGCCTCCCTACGAGCAGTACTTC. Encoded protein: CASSLEEDGPPYEQYF.

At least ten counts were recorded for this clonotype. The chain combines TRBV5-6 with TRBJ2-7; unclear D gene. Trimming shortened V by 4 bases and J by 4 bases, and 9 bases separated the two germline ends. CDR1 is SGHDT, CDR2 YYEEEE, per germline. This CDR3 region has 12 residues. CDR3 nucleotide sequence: TGTGCCAGCAGCACCGGGTCTTACGAGCAGTACTTC. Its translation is CASSTGSYEQYF.

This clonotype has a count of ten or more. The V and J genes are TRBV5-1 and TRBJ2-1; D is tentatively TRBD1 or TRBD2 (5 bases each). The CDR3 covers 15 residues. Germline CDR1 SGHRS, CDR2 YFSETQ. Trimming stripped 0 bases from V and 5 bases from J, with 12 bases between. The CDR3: CASSLANGGNNEQFF. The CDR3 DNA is TGCGCCAGCAGCTTGGCCAATGGGGGAAACAATGAGCAGTTCTTC.

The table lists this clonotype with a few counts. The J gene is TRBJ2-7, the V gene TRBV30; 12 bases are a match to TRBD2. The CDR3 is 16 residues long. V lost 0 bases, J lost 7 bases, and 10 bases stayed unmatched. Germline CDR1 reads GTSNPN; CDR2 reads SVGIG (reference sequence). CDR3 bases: TGTGCCTGGAGTGTAAGGCGACTAGCGGGAGAGGGAGAGCAGTACTTC. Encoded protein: CAWSVRRLAGEGEQYF.

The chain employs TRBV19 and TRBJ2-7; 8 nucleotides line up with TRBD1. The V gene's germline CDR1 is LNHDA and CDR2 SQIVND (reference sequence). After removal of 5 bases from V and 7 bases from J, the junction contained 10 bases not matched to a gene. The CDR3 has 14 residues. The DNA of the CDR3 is TGTGCCAGTAGTTTGCAGGGGGCCGCGGGAGAGCAGTACTTC. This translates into CASSLQGAAGEQYF.

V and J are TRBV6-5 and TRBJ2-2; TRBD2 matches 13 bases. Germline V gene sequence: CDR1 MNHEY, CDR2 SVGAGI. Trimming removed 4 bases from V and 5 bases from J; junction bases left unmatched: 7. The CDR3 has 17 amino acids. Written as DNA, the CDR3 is TGTGCCAGCAGTTTCACCCGGGGACTAGCGGGGACCGGGGAGCTGTTTTTT. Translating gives CASSFTRGLAGTGELFF.

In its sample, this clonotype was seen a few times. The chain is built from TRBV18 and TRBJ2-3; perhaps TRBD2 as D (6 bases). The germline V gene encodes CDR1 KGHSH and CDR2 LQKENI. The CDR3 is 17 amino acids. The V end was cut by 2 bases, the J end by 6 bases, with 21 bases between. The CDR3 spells CASSPLPGTAALDTQYF. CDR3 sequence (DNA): TGTGCCAGCTCACCATTACCTGGGACTGCCGCATTGGATACGCAGTATTTT.

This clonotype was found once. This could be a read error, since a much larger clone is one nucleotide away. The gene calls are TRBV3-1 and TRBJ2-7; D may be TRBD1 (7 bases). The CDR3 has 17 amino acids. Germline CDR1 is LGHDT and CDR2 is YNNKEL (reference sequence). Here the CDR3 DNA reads TGTGCCGGCAGCCAAGTCTTCGGAGGGGGCGAGTCGTACGAGCAGTACTTC. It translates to CAGSQVFGGGESYEQYF.

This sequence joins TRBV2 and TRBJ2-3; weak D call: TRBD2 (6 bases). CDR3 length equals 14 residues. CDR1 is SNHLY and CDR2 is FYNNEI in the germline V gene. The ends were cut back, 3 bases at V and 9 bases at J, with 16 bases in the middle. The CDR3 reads CASSDGARAGTQYF. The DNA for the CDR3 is TGTGCCAGCAGTGATGGGGCCAGGGCGGGAACGCAGTATTTT.

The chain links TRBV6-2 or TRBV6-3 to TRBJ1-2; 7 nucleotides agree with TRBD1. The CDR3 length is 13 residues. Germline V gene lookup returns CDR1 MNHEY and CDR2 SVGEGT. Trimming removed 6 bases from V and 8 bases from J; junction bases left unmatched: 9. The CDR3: CASSPQGTWGYTF. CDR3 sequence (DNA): TGTGCCAGCAGCCCACAGGGGACCTGGGGCTACACCTTC.

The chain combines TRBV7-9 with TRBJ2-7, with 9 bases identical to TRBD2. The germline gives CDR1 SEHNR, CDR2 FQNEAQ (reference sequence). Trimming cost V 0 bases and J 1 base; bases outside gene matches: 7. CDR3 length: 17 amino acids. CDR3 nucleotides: TGTGCCAGCAGCTTAGCTAGACCGGGACTAGCATCCTACGAGCAGTACTTC. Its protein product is CASSLARPGLASYEQYF.

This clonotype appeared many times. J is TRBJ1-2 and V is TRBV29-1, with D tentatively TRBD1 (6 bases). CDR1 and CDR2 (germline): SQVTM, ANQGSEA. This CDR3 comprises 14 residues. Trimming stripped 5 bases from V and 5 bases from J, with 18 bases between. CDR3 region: CSVPVGGQLYGYTF. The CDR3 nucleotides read TGCAGCGTTCCTGTCGGGGGGCAGCTATATGGCTACACCTTC.

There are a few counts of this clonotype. The CDR3, as DNA: TGTGCCAGCAGGCAACTTAGCGGGGTTGCTGGGGAGCTGTTTTTT. This sequence encodes CASRQLSGVAGELFF. V is TRBV6-2 or TRBV6-3 and J is TRBJ2-2; 8 nucleotides agree with TRBD2. This CDR3 contains 15 residues. V lost 6 bases to trimming and J lost 8 bases; unmatched junction nucleotides: 11. Germline CDR1 MNHEY, CDR2 SVGEGT.

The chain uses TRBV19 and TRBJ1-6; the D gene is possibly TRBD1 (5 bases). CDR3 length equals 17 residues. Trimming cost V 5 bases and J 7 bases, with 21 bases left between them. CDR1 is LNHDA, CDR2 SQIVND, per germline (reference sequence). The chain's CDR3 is CASSPSSGSALNSPLHF. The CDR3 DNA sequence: TGTGCCAGTAGTCCCTCGTCAGGGTCCGCCTTGAATTCACCCCTCCACTTT.

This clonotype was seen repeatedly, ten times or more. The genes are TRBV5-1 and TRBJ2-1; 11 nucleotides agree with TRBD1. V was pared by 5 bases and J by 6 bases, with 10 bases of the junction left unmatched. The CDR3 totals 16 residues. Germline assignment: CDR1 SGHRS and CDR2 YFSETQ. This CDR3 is CASRKDPGQGGNEQFF. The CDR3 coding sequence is TGCGCCAGCAGGAAAGACCCGGGACAGGGGGGCAATGAGCAGTTCTTC.

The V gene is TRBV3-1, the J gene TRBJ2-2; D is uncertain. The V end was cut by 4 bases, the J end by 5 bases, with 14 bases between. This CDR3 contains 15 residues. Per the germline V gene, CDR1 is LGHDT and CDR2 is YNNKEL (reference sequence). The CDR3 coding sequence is TGTGCCAGCAGCCCGTTCCGGGCTCTGACCGGGGAGCTGTTTTTT. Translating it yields CASSPFRALTGELFF.